This TCR beta chain was sequenced in a study of OX40 agonist ivuxolimab in advanced cancers. The germline V gene encodes CDR1 MGHRA and CDR2 YSYEKL. V was cut by 1 base and J by 11 bases, with 14 bases left in between. The CDR3 runs 13 residues. Profiled with immunoSEQ multiplex PCR; TCRdb holds only in-frame clones, not every one. Here the sample spans under 65,000 clones, approximately 84% being singletons. The chain is built from TRBV4-1 and TRBJ2-5; perhaps TRBD2 as D (5 bases). Sequencing was performed on CD4+ or CD8+ T cells sorted from blood, taken in a trial of the OX40 agonist ivuxolimab. The TCR was taken from an adult with an advanced solid tumor such as melanoma, head and neck, liver or kidney cancer. CDR3 protein: CASSQVPSGEQYF. For the CDR3, the DNA is TGCGCCAGCAGCCAAGTTCCAAGCGGAGAGCAGTACTTC.